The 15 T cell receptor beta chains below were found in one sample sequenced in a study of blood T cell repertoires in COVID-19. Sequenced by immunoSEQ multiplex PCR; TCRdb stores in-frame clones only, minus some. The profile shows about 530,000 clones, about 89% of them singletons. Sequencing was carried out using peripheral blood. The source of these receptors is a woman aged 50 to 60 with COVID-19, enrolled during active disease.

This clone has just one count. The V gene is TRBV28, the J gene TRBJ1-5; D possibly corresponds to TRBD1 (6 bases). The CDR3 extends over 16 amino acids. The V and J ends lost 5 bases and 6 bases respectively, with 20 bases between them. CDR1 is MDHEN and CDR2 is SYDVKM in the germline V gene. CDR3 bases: TGTGCCAGCAGTACCCGCAGGGGTCCCGGAGGTCAGCCCCAGCATTTT. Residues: CASSTRRGPGGQPQHF.

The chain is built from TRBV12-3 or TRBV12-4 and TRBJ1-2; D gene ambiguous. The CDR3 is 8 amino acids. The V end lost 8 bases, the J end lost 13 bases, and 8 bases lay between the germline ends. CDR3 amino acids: CASGPSTF. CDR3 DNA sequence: TGTGCCAGCGGTCCGAGCACCTTC.

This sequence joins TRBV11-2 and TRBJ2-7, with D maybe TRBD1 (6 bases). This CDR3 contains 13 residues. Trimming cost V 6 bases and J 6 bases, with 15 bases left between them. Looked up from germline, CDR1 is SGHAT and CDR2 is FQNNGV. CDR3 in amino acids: CASRTIQGLEQYF. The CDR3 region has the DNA TGTGCCAGCAGGACTATACAGGGTCTCGAGCAGTACTTC.

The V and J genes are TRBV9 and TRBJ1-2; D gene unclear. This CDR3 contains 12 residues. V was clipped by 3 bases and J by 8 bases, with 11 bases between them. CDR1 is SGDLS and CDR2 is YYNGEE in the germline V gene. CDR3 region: CASSDLVGGYTF. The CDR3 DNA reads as TGTGCCAGCAGCGACTTAGTCGGGGGCTACACCTTC.

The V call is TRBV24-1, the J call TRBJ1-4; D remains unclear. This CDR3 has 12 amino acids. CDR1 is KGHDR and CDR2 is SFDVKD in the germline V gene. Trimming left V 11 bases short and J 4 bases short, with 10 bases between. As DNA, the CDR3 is TGTGCCAGCTCACAGAATAATGAAAAACTGTTTTTT. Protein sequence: CASSQNNEKLFF.

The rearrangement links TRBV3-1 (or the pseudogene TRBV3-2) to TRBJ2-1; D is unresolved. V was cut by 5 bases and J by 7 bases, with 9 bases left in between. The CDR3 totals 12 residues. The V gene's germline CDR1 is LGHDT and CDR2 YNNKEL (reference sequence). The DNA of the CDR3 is TGTGCCAGCAGCTTCAGGTCGAATGAGCAGTTCTTC. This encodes CASSFRSNEQFF.

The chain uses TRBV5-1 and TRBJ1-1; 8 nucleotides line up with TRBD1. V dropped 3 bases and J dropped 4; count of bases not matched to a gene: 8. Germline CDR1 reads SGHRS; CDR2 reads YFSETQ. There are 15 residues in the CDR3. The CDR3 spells CASSWGTGRGTEAFF. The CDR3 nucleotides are TGCGCCAGCAGCTGGGGGACAGGCAGGGGCACTGAAGCTTTCTTT.

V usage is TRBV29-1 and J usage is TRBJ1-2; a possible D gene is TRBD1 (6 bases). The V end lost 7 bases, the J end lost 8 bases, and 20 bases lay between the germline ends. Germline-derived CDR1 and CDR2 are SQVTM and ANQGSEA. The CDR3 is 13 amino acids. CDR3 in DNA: TGCAGCGCTTCGACAGGCTCCTCTAGGGGCTACACCTTC. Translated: CSASTGSSRGYTF.

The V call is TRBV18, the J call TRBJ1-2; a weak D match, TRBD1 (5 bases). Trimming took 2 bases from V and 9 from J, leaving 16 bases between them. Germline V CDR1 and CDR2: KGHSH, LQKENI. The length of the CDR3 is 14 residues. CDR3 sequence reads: CASSPEGVSQSYTF. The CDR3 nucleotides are TGTGCCAGCTCACCAGAAGGGGTATCCCAGAGCTACACCTTC.

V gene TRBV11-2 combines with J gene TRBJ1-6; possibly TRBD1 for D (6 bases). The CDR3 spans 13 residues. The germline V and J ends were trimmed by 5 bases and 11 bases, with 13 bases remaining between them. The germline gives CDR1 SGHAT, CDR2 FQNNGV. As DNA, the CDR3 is TGTGCCAGCAGCCTCGGGGACACGCCACCCCTCCACTTT. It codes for CASSLGDTPPLHF.

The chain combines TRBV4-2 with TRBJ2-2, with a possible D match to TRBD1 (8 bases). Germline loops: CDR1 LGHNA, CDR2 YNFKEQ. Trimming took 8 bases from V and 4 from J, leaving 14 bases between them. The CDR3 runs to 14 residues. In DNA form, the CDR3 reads TGTGCCAGCGAACAGGGGGGGCGCACCGGGGAGCTGTTTTTT. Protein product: CASEQGGRTGELFF.

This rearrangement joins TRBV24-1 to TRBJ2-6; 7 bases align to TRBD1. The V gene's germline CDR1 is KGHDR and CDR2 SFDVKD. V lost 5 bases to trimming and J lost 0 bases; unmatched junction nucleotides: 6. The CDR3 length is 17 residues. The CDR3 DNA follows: TGTGCCACCAGTGCTACGGGACAGCACTCTGGGGCCAACGTCCTGACTTTC. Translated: CATSATGQHSGANVLTF.

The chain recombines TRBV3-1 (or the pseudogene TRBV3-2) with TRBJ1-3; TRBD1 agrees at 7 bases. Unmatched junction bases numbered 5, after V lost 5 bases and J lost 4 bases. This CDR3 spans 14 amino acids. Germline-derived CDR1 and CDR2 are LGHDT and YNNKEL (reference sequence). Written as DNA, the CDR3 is TGTGCCAGCAGCACACAGGGGAAGGGAAACACCATATATTTT. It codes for CASSTQGKGNTIYF.

The CDR3 sequence: CASSLERRWQGGTEAFF. The CDR3, as DNA: TGTGCCAGCAGTTTAGAAAGGAGGTGGCAGGGAGGGACTGAAGCTTTCTTT. The genes are TRBV27 and TRBJ1-1; weak D call: TRBD1 (5 bases). Germline V gene lookup returns CDR1 MNHEY and CDR2 SMNVEV (reference sequence). The CDR3 runs 17 residues. Trimming shortened V by 2 bases and J by 5 bases, and 21 bases separated the two germline ends.

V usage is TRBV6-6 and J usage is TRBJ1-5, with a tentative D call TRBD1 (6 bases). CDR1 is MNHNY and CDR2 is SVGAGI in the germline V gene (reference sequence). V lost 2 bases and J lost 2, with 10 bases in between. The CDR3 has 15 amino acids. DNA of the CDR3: TGTGCCAGCAGTTACGGGGGGGCGGGCAATCAGCCCCAGCATTTT. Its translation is CASSYGGAGNQPQHF.